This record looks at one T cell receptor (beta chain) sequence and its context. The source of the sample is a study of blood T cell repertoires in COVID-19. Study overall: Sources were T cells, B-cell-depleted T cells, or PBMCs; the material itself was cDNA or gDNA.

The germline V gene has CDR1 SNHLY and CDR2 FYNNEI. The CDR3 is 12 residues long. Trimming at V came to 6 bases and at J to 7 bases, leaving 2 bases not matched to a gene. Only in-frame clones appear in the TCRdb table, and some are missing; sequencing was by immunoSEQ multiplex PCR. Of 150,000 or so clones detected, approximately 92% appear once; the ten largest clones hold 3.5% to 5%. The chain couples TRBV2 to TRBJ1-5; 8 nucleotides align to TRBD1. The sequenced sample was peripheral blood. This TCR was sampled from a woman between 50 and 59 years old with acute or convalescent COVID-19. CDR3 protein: CASRTGEQPQHF. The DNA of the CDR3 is TGTGCCAGCAGGACAGGGGAACAGCCCCAGCATTTT.